This TCR beta chain was retrieved from a study of cytomegalovirus exposure and HLA in healthy donors (dated by TCRdb to 2017 to 2019). Regarding the complete study: In an earlier analysis of about 560 of the donors, about 260 Gb of sequence data and 90 million to 120 million unique TCR beta sequences from about 179 million T cells were reported. Approximately 310 gigabases of sequencing data and 70 million to 100 million unique TCR sequences were included in an early release covering 500 to 750 HLA-typed donors. Of the roughly 400 genotyped donors, about 80% fell in the genetic ancestry cluster associated with self-reported Caucasian donors. The study aimed to test whether cataloging public T cell receptors could reveal signatures of past pathogen exposure. The T cell repertoires of around 730 subjects were profiled by immunosequencing and related to cytomegalovirus serostatus. A separate validation cohort of 100 to 150 different subjects was used in addition to the 666-subject first cohort. The study combined high-throughput TCR immunosequencing, statistical association of individual TCRs with disease status, and machine learning to predict cytomegalovirus infection status. A later analysis re-examined previously published TCR beta repertoires from about 700 donors and added high-resolution HLA genotyping to investigate patterns of TCR occurrence. Rather than using new phenotypic data, the later analysis identified candidate immune exposures from TCR beta sequences and from how often those sequences occurred across donors. An earlier analysis of 587 of the donors used high-throughput TCR beta sequencing to judge whether each TCR beta V gene segment behaved as functional or pseudogenic. Donor age, sex, ethnicity and CMV serostatus were compiled together with the repertoire data. A later genetic analysis took genome-wide SNP genotypes for about three fifths of the roughly 700 donors and used that subset as a discovery cohort. Every repertoire in the discovery cohort had been generated on one and the same sequencing platform. Class I and class II HLA loci were covered by the typing at four-digit resolution. The number of donors typed differed by locus, with about 629-630 for A, B, C, DRB1 and DQB1, roughly 550 for DQA1, over 600 for DPA1, and approximately 470 for DPB1. About 5 DR-DQ haplotypes were handled as single units for association and clustering, since linkage in the cohort was strong. Among about 410 genotyped donors of the cohort, an average of approximately 200,000 unique TCR beta nucleotide sequences was sequenced per donor, of which approximately 19% were non-productive.

Libraries were made using the immunoSEQ multiplex PCR assay. For the multiplex PCR, a mixture combining 60 forward primers for TCR Vbeta segments and 13 reverse primers for TCR Jbeta segments was used. The CDR3 region of rearranged TCR beta genes was amplified from genomic DNA by a multiplex PCR assay. On the Illumina HiSeq System, the amplified TCR beta libraries were sequenced as 87-base-pair reads. The paper's data handling went like this. In a later analysis, some 80 million unique TCR beta chains were counted across the roughly 670 repertoires, and roughly 9.9 million of these chains were shared by at least two donors. A nearest-neighbor algorithm error-corrected the raw reads and collapsed the reads into unique sequences, merging closely related sequences to remove PCR and sequencing errors. To assign V, D and J gene segments, CDR3 sequences were aligned to IMGT reference sequences. For a sequence to be retained, a match of at least six nucleotides to both a V gene segment and a J gene segment was required. A rearrangement was called productive if the CDR3 had no stop codons and remained in frame with V and J, and every other rearrangement was called non-productive. Following IMGT convention, CDR3 was defined as the stretch from the second conserved V-encoded cysteine to the conserved J-encoded phenylalanine. The earlier analysis of approximately 590 of the donors excluded any sequence lacking an unambiguous match to a single V gene segment. In an earlier analysis of more than 500 of the donors, a V segment was called functional when productive rearrangements were above 56.7%, and segregating when the standard deviation between donors exceeded 5%. A statistical classification framework was built for diagnosing cytomegalovirus status from the catalog of TCR beta chain sequences. V and J gene assignment, in a later analysis, came from comparing TCR nucleotide sequences with IMGT/GENE-DB human TR gene sequences. In a later analysis, CDR3 sequences and most-parsimonious VDJ recombination scenarios were assigned using the TCRdist pipeline. In a later analysis, every TCR beta chain was defined by the combination of its CDR3 amino acid sequence and its V-gene family, and reads without a unique V-gene family were dropped. A later analysis removed 550 to 650 highly shared, low-generation-probability nucleotide sequences to deal with suspected cross-contamination and a sequencing artifact. In a later analysis, a clonal expansion index was calculated for each public chain from normalized within-repertoire ranks of inferred template counts. In a later analysis, generation probabilities were computed using a VDJ recombination model fitted to out-of-frame rearrangements, and the results were checked against IGoR. A later analysis scored TCR-TCR, TCR-HLA and TCR-CMV co-occurrence with hypergeometric tests, applying a repertoire-size bias correction to TCR pairs. In a later analysis, false discovery rates were estimated by permuting HLA or CMV assignments 20 times. A later analysis grouped co-occurring TCRs with DBSCAN, adding TCRdist sequence similarity when clustering within HLA-allele-positive subsets. For co-occurrence clustering, repertoires with fewer than 30,000 or more than 120,000 public chains were excluded, along with roughly 5 repertoires with anomalous nucleotide sharing. Drawn from immuneACCESS, this table holds only the in-frame rearrangements with V and J called that TCRdb kept. Clones are partly lost; checked studies trace under half to an unresolved V gene and leave the rest unexplained. V and J calls and clone size are copied from that table; D and trimming were computed from the DNA. The sample data list 190,000 or so clones, and more than 75% of these were observed just once. 6.5% of the sample lies in the top ten.

The cohort comprised several hundred healthy bone marrow donors. At the time of sampling, all cohort members were nominally healthy, though unrecorded immune exposures were likely present. The donor was CMV seropositive and was included in the group of 250 to 300 seropositive cohort members. A peripheral blood sample was provided by each donor, and peripheral blood mononuclear cells were used for TCR beta sequencing. The Qiagen DNeasy Blood Extraction Kit was used to extract genomic DNA from the blood cell samples. Broader findings and caveats from the paper: Compared with the 666-donor mean, donors in an Asian-associated ancestry cluster had fewer N-insertions in productive TCRs, according to a later genetic analysis. Because the 87-base-pair reads could not distinguish some IMGT-functional V segments, including TRBV6-2 and TRBV6-3, those segments were excluded. A few of the identified cytomegalovirus-associated TCR beta chains were confirmed in vitro to be specific for cytomegalovirus antigens. In a later analysis, the rate of TCR association differed among HLA loci, with DRB1 alleles having the most associated TCRs and HLA-C alleles having the fewest. Linkage disequilibrium might explain the correlated functional status among segregating V segments, but an unknown experimental factor could not be ruled out. According to a later analysis, parvovirus B19, influenza, CMV and Epstein-Barr virus appeared linked to several top co-occurrence clusters. Most TCR sequences were seen in very few donors, while some public TCRs were found in many individuals. For the cohort, immune exposure information was limited to CMV serostatus. The cohort was sequenced for TCR beta chains only, and without alpha or paired-chain data the features that could be detected were limited. Specific HLA alleles were associated with 18,000 or so TCR beta sequences at a false discovery rate of 0.05 in a later analysis. The study gave a list of 150 to 200 TCR beta chains associated with cytomegalovirus. In an earlier analysis of approximately 590 of the donors, most TCR beta V segments appeared in productive rearrangements about 87% or about 30% of the time, broadly matching IMGT annotations. The classifier was reported to diagnose cytomegalovirus status with high specificity and sensitivity in both the original and validation cohorts. Strong co-occurrence of HLA alleles, especially DR and DQ, made assigning TCR associations to individual alleles difficult. Most CMV-associated TCR beta chains appeared to be HLA-restricted in a later analysis, and the HLA associations seemed to be driven largely by CMV exposure. A cluster of highly shared sequence variants was judged likely to represent a technical artifact of the sequencing pipeline. The authors suggested that the approach could potentially be extended to other disease states and immunological phenotypes. Presence/absence analyses assumed roughly uniform sequencing depth across donors, an assumption that may not hold. V-gene and J-gene trimming of TCR beta chains was associated with a missense DCLRE1C variant in a later genetic analysis, and the association was replicated in an independent cohort. In a later analysis, HLA-associated TCR beta chains were found to be more clonally expanded and to have lower generation probabilities than equally common non-associated chains. Over 15 rarely observed V segments, including chromosome 9 orphons, were excluded from the earlier analysis of 550 to 700 of the donors because counts were too low. A further reported finding was that TCR beta sequences accurately predicted the HLA-A and HLA-B alleles for most subjects in the first cohort. Because some donors lacked HLA typing at each locus, the association tests relied only on the typed subset.

V loses 7 bases, J loses 5 bases, and the germline ends lie 13 bases apart. There are 13 amino acids in the CDR3, from cysteine to phenylalanine inclusive. Of the read, only the CDR3 DNA is kept; its 39 bases are in frame from base 1. As encoded in the germline V gene, CDR1 is KGHSH while CDR2 is LQKENI. Details on this clone: There is no known antigen for this receptor. No base-level quality is on record; no much larger clone is a single base apart.

This receptor was identified in a woman aged 50 to 60 in good health and CMV-seropositive. Specimen: PBMCs. Recombination joined TRBV18 with TRBJ2-3; the D gene remains uncertain. The DNA sequence reads TGTGCCAGCTGTACCTCGGAGATAGATACGCAGTATTTT. Translation gives CASCTSEIDTQYF.